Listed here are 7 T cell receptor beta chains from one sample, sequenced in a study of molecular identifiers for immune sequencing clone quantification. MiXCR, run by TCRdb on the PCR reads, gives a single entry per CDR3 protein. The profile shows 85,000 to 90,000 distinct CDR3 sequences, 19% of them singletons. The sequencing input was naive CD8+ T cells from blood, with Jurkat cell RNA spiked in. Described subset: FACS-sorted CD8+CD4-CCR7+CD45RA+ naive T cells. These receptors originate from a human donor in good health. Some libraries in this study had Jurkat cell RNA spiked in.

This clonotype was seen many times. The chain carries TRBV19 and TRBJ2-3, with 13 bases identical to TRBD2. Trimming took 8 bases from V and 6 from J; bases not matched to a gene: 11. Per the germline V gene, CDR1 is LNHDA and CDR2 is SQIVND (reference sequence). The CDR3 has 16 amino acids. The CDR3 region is CASGKTSGGTWDTQYF. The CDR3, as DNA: TGTGCCAGTGGCAAGACTAGCGGGGGGACATGGGATACGCAGTATTTT.

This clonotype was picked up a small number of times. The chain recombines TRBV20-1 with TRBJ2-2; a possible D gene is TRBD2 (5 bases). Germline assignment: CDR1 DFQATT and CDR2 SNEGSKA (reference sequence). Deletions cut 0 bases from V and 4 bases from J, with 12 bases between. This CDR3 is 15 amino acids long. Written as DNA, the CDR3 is TGCAGTGCTAGAGACGAGACTACCTTCACCGGGGAGCTGTTTTTT. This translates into CSARDETTFTGELFF.

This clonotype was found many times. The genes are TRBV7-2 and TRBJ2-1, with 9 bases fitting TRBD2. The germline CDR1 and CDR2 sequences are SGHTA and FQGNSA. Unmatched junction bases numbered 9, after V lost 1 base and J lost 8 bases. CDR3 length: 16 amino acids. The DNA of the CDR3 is TGTGCCAGCAGCTTAGATTCGCGGGAGGGCCGCTATGAGCAGTTCTTC. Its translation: CASSLDSREGRYEQFF.

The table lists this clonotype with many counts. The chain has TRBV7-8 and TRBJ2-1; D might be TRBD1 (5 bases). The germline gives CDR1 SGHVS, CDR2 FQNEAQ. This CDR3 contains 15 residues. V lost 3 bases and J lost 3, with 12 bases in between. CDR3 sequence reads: CASSFSQGIYNEQFF. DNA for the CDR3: TGTGCCAGCAGCTTTTCCCAGGGCATCTACAATGAGCAGTTCTTC.

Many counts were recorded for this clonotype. The CDR3 DNA sequence: TGCGCCAGCAGCGGGGACGCCTCCTACGAGCAGTACTTC. It translates to CASSGDASYEQYF. The chain uses TRBV5-1 and TRBJ2-7; either TRBD1 or TRBD2 may supply D (5 bases each). The CDR3 runs 13 residues. V lost 4 bases and J 0 bases, leaving 8 bases between the germline ends. Germline values: CDR1 SGHRS, CDR2 YFSETQ. Looking up the rest from reference TRBV5-1 and TRBJ2-7 gives the full variable domain: KAGVTQTPRYLIKTRGQQVTLSCSPISGHRSVSWYQQTPGQGLQFLFEYFSETQRNKGNFPGRFSGRQFSNSRSEMNVSTLELGDSALYLCASSGDASYEQYFGPGTRLTVT.

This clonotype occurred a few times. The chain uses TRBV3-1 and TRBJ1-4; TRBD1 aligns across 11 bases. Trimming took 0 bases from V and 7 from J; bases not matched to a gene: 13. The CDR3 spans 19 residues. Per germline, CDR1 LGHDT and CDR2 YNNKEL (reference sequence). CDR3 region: CASSQDNPFRTGGGEKLFF. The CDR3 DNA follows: TGTGCCAGCAGCCAAGATAATCCCTTTAGGACAGGGGGCGGTGAAAAACTGTTTTTT.

The CDR3 DNA follows: TGTGCCAGCAGCTACGAGACAGCCTACGAGCAGTACTTC. As protein: CASSYETAYEQYF. The J gene is TRBJ2-7, the V gene TRBV6-5; TRBD1 is a possible D gene (5 bases). Germline CDR1 and CDR2: MNHEY and SVGAGI. There are 13 residues in the CDR3. Between the trimmed V and J ends, which lost 6 bases and 2 bases, there was a span of 11 bases.